The source of this T cell receptor (beta chain) is a study of T cell responses to AZD1222 COVID-19 vaccine. Notes on the study in general: Among the donors, most were white British and more were female, and clonal diversity was possibly underestimated. Spike-specific TCR repertoires showed rising breadth and depth after two AZD1222 doses. Regions 160-218 and 743-854 held dominance among vaccine-associated CD4 TCRs, which spanned spike.

The germline V and J ends were trimmed by 3 bases and 1 base, with 13 bases remaining between them. The germline V gene encodes CDR1 KGHSH and CDR2 LQKENI. The CDR3 consists of 16 residues. TCRdb's table, derived via immunoSEQ multiplex PCR, lists solely in-frame clones and lacks some. The data hold about 150,000 clones, with approximately 92% observed a single time. A remark on this clone: The antigen is not known.

The genes are TRBV18 and TRBJ1-5; D is unresolved. The sample in question was peripheral blood, obtained 28 days after the second AZD1222 dose. The sequence came from an adult who received the AZD1222 COVID-19 vaccine. Here the CDR3 reads CASSPLRVRSNQPQHF. CDR3 in DNA: TGTGCCAGCTCACCGTTACGGGTGCGCAGCAATCAGCCCCAGCATTTT.